The T cell receptor (beta chain) under discussion was sequenced for a study of cytomegalovirus exposure and HLA in healthy donors. Study-wide results and caveats: Previously analyzed data showed that most TCR beta V segments were productive at a frequency of about 87% or about 30%. Using a false discovery rate of 0.05, a later analysis showed that 16,000 or so TCR beta sequences were associated with HLA alleles. TCR beta V- and J-gene trimming, according to a later analysis, was linked to a missense DCLRE1C variant. There was a cluster of highly shared sequence variants that was likely a sequencing artifact.

There are 14 residues in the CDR3. Germline V gives CDR1 SEHNR, CDR2 FQNEAQ (reference sequence). Use of 60 Vbeta and 13 Jbeta primers characterized the PCR. This table comes from immunoSEQ multiplex PCR, and its TCRdb copy is limited to in-frame clones, with some not included. The top ten clones hold about 2% of a sample with approximately 170,000 clones, 75% to 85% of them seen once. Concerning this clone: Its specificity is unknown. A read error may produce the germline difference seen at one junction end.

The clonotype comes from a woman between 45 and 60 years old in good health and CMV-seronegative. The sequenced material came from PBMCs. This chain links TRBV7-9 with TRBJ2-3; D uncertain. The CDR3 sequence is CSSSLGRSTDTQYF. In nucleotides, the CDR3 is TGTTCCAGCAGCTTAGGCAGGTCCACAGATACGCAGTATTTT.